This is a list of T cell receptor beta chains from one sample in a study of human T cells and chemical hapten exposure. Each CDR3 protein gets one entry after TCRdb re-called the RACE reads with MiXCR. The profile shows 40,000 to 50,000 distinct CDR3 sequences, 3.5% to 4% of them singletons. The source was whole blood, collected in connection with sensitization to the hapten diphenylcyclopropenone (DPC). These receptor sequences come from a man over 45 with alopecia areata. Some clones in this sample may be carry-over from other donors' samples. Both conserved end residues are trimmed from each CDR3. The D gene is left open where the match is weak. The size field is filled for only some rows; it gives once, few, many or a size class.

d_call,v_call,clone_size,cdr3_aa
TRBD2,TRBV6-1,many,ASSLAGGPGETQY
.,TRBV12-3/TRBV12-4,many,ASTLRPGHNEQF
TRBD2,TRBV4-2,many,ASSQASGDQETQY
.,TRBV15,many,ATSRDLLVQY
.,TRBV6-2/TRBV6-3,.,ASRDTTGSGTGANVLT
.,TRBV20-1,.,SALGQRGHQPQH
TRBD1,TRBV7-9,many,ASSLRQGALDTQY
.,TRBV5-5,many,ASNPNPYEQY
.,TRBV6-1,many,ADRELPNTGELF
.,TRBV6-1,.,ASSEAPGGGRVNTEAF
.,TRBV5-1,many,ASSQTKGYEQY
.,TRBV27,many,ASSLVGLLFNEQF
.,TRBV21-1,many,ASSKEGTSDTGELF
.,TRBV6-2/TRBV6-3,many,ASKGEGFYNEQF
TRBD1,TRBV30,many,AWSSGQGGSPLH